The source of this TCR beta chain is a study of blood T cell repertoires in COVID-19. Across the whole study: From the United States, Italy and Spain came samples of acute and convalescent COVID-19. PBMCs, B-cell-depleted T cells, or T cells provided the cDNA or gDNA that made up the material.

This clone showed up just a few times. As originally analysed: Nucleated cell number was recorded as an estimate derived from reference gene primer amplification. Repertoires were generated with immunoSEQ multiplex PCR, while TCRdb's copy carries only in-frame clones and drops some. For V, J and clone size, that table is used; D and trimming come from the DNA. The data show 100,000 to 150,000 clones, 81% seen once. After removal of 1 base from V and 4 bases from J, the junction contained 3 bases not matched to a gene. CDR1 LGHDT and CDR2 YNNKEL come from the germline V gene (reference sequence). This CDR3 has 15 amino acids.

The receptor was isolated from a woman aged 45-65 years with acute or convalescent COVID-19. The chain links TRBV3-1 (or the pseudogene TRBV3-2) to TRBJ1-1; 10 bases align to TRBD1. The source material was peripheral blood. CDR3 sequence (DNA): TGTGCCAGCAGCCAAGGGGACAGGGGATCCACTGAAGCTTTCTTT. This sequence encodes CASSQGDRGSTEAFF.